This TCR beta chain is drawn from a study of blood T cell repertoires in COVID-19. Study at large: COVID-19 samples collected from the United States, Italy and Spain covered acute and convalescent phases. From T cells, B-cell-depleted T cells, or PBMCs came the material, which was cDNA or gDNA.

CDR1 is SNHLY and CDR2 is FYNNEI in the germline V gene. This CDR3 is 12 amino acids long. In the authors' workflow: Estimation of nucleated cell counts was performed using reference gene primer amplification. Clones were sequenced by immunoSEQ multiplex PCR, and TCRdb holds only the in-frame ones, with some missing. V, J and clone size were drawn from that table, and D and trimming were deduced from the DNA. The sample yields around 250,000 clones, 85% to 90% seen once. Turning to this clone: The junction differs from germline at one of its ends, possibly a read error.

This chain joins TRBV2 and TRBJ1-2, with 7 bases aligning to TRBD1. The TCR comes from a man aged 18 to 29 with active or convalescent COVID-19. The sample consisted of peripheral blood. The CDR3 spells CASSQQGPIPAF. The CDR3 coding sequence is TGTGCCAGCAGTCAACAGGGGCCTATTCCTGCCTTC. Using reference TRBV2 and TRBJ1-2 for the parts outside the CDR3, the full variable domain is EPEVTQTPSHQVTQMGQEVILRCVPISNHLYFYWYRQILGQKVEFLVSFYNNEISEKSEIFDDQFSVERPDGSNFTLKIRSTKLEDSAMYFCASSQQGPIPAFGSGTRLTVV.